The rows below give T cell receptor beta chains drawn from one sample of a study of blood T cell repertoires in COVID-19. The assay was immunoSEQ multiplex PCR, and TCRdb's table has in-frame clones only and misses some. The sample holds roughly 200,000 clones, less than 90% seen once. Material: peripheral blood. Source of these receptors: a woman older than 75 with COVID-19, enrolled during active disease. Each CDR3 is given with its conserved first and last residue. Fields, in order: clone size, J gene, V gene, D gene, CDR3 protein, CDR3 DNA. A D gene is named only where the DNA matches it firmly. The size entry is marked missing in some rows and otherwise reads once, few, many or a size class.

. | TRBJ1-3 | TRBV24-1 | . | CATSDTKTVGNTIYF | TGTGCCACCAGTGATACGAAGACAGTGGGGAACACCATATATTTT
. | TRBJ1-5 | TRBV24-1 | . | CATSAWDGRAQHF | TGTGCCACCAGTGCCTGGGATGGCAGGGCCCAGCATTTT
. | TRBJ1-6 | TRBV7-9 | . | CASSSLGQTPYSPLHF | TGTGCCAGCAGCTCCCTTGGACAGACACCATATTCACCCCTCCACTTT
. | TRBJ2-1 | TRBV15 | . | CATSGGTRADNEQFF | TGTGCCACCAGCGGGGGCACTAGAGCGGACAATGAGCAGTTCTTC
. | TRBJ1-1 | TRBV18 | . | CASSPAEVLNTEAFF | TGTGCCAGCTCACCGGCGGAGGTCTTGAACACTGAAGCTTTCTTT
. | TRBJ1-2 | TRBV30 | . | CAWSGTPYGYTF | TGTGCCTGGAGCGGGACACCGTATGGCTACACCTTC
. | TRBJ2-2 | TRBV5-1 | TRBD2 | CASSLAPSGVVGELFF | TGCGCCAGCAGCTTGGCCCCTAGCGGGGTCGTCGGGGAGCTGTTTTTT
few | TRBJ1-1 | TRBV11-2 | TRBD1 | CASSLQGTGNTEAFF | TGTGCCAGCAGCTTGCAAGGGACAGGGAACACTGAAGCTTTCTTT
few | TRBJ1-2 | TRBV28 | TRBD1 | CASGDRVYGYTF | TGTGCCAGCGGTGACAGGGTGTATGGCTACACCTTC
once | TRBJ2-2 | TRBV18 | . | CASSPPSGERELFF | TGTGCCAGCTCACCACCGTCGGGGGAACGGGAGCTGTTTTTT
. | TRBJ1-3 | TRBV6-5 | . | CASLREGGGNTIYF | TGTGCCAGCTTGCGTGAGGGAGGTGGAAACACCATATATTTT
few | TRBJ2-2 | TRBV29-1 | TRBD1 | CSVATGGTGELFF | TGCAGCGTTGCCACAGGGGGCACCGGGGAGCTGTTTTTT
. | TRBJ1-2 | TRBV7-2 | . | CASSTFGGSWNYGYTF | TGTGCCAGCAGCACCTTTGGGGGGTCGTGGAACTATGGCTACACCTTC
few | TRBJ1-2 | TRBV19 | TRBD1 | CASSISDDRDDGYTF | TGTGCCAGTAGTATTAGTGACGACAGGGACGATGGCTACACCTTC
. | TRBJ2-2 | TRBV7-8 | . | CASSLFRAGELFF | TGTGCCAGCAGCTTATTCCGGGCCGGGGAGCTGTTTTTT
. | TRBJ2-1 | TRBV25-1 | TRBD1 | CASRGQGGNSEQFF | TGTGCCAGCCGCGGACAGGGCGGAAATAGTGAGCAGTTCTTC
. | TRBJ1-5 | TRBV30 | TRBD1 | CAWSATGGHQPQHF | TGTGCCTGGAGTGCGACAGGGGGTCATCAGCCCCAGCATTTT
. | TRBJ1-1 | TRBV2 | . | CASGDYTATGKAFF | TGTGCCAGCGGCGACTACACTGCAACCGGGAAAGCTTTCTTT
. | TRBJ1-4 | TRBV6-6 | TRBD1 | CASSLAGTGNEKLFF | TGTGCCAGCAGCCTAGCCGGGACAGGGAATGAAAAACTGTTTTTT
. | TRBJ2-5 | TRBV2 | . | CASSALRHKTQYF | TGTGCCAGCAGTGCACTACGGCACAAGACCCAGTACTTC
once | TRBJ2-2 | TRBV5-1 | . | CASAHDTGELFF | TGCGCCAGCGCACATGACACCGGGGAGCTGTTTTTT
. | TRBJ2-5 | TRBV7-2 | TRBD2 | CASSLRTSGGQETQYF | TGTGCCAGCAGCTTAAGGACTAGCGGGGGGCAAGAGACCCAGTACTTC
few | TRBJ2-3 | TRBV6-5 | . | CASRYRENPPDTQYF | TGTGCCAGCAGGTACCGAGAGAATCCGCCAGATACGCAGTATTTT
. | TRBJ1-5 | TRBV24-1 | . | CATGTLGGQPQHF | TGTGCCACCGGAACCCTGGGGGGGCAGCCCCAGCATTTT
. | TRBJ1-5 | TRBV5-1 | . | CASSLDLGGGQPQHF | TGCGCCAGCAGCTTGGATCTGGGGGGTGGTCAGCCCCAGCATTTT
. | TRBJ1-6 | TRBV18 | TRBD1 | CASSPGQGGSPLHF | TGTGCCAGCTCGCCGGGACAGGGTGGTTCACCCCTCCACTTT
. | TRBJ1-4 | TRBV7-9 | TRBD1 | CASSSGTATNEKLFF | TGTGCCAGCAGCTCTGGGACAGCTACTAATGAAAAACTGTTTTTT
. | TRBJ2-1 | TRBV5-1 | TRBD2 | CASSLTSGSYNEQFF | TGCGCCAGCAGCTTAACTAGCGGTTCCTACAATGAGCAGTTCTTC
. | TRBJ1-4 | TRBV5-6 | TRBD1 | CASSSRQGGEKLFF | TGTGCCAGCAGCTCAAGACAGGGAGGCGAAAAACTGTTTTTT
. | TRBJ2-5 | TRBV6-1 | . | CASTGLGETQYF | TGTGCCAGCACGGGTCTTGGGGAGACCCAGTACTTC
. | TRBJ1-5 | TRBV28 | TRBD1 | CASSLQTGFGLSNQPQHF | TGTGCCAGCAGTCTCCAGACAGGGTTTGGGTTGAGCAATCAGCCCCAGCATTTT